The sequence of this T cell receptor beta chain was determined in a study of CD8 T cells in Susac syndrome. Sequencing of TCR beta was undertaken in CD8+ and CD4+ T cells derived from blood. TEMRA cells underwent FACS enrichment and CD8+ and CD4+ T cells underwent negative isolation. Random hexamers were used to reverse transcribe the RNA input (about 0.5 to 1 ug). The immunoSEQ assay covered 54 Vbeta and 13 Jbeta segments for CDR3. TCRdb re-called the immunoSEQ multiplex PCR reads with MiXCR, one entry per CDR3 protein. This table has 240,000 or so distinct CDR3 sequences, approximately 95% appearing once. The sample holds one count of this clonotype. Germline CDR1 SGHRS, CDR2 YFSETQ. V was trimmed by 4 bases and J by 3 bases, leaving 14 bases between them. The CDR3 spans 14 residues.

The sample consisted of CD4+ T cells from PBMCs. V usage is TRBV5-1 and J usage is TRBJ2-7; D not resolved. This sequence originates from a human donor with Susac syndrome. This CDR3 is CASSPGQRHYEQYF. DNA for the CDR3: TGCGCCAGCAGCCCCGGTCAGCGCCACTACGAGCAGTACTTC.